The 20 T cell receptor beta chains below were found in one sample sequenced in a study of blood T cell repertoires in COVID-19. Repertoires were generated with immunoSEQ multiplex PCR, while TCRdb's copy carries only in-frame clones and drops some. The sample comprises under 100,000 clones, around 86% of which are singletons, and more than 0.85% rests with the top ten. Sample: peripheral blood. These receptors were taken from a human donor in a cohort sampled during active COVID-19.

For the CDR3, the DNA is TGTGCCAGCAGCCGAGTCCGGGACAGCAGGTTCCTCTCCTATAATTCACCCCTCCACTTT. This gives the protein CASSRVRDSRFLSYNSPLHF. The chain carries TRBV3-1 (or the pseudogene TRBV3-2) and TRBJ1-6, with 7 positions matching TRBD1. This CDR3 is 20 amino acids long. Trimming took 4 bases from V and 0 from J; bases not matched to a gene: 15. Germline V gene sequence: CDR1 LGHDT, CDR2 YNNKEL (reference sequence).

The chain has TRBV27 and TRBJ2-7, with 8 bases lining up with TRBD1. Germline-derived CDR1 and CDR2 are MNHEY and SMNVEV (reference sequence). The CDR3 totals 16 residues. With 0 bases clipped from V and 0 bases from J, the junction kept 4 bases outside the gene matches. The CDR3, as DNA: TGTGCCAGCAGTTTATCCTGGACAGGGTTCTCCTACGAGCAGTACTTC. Its protein is CASSLSWTGFSYEQYF.

The chain joins TRBV6-5 to TRBJ1-4; perhaps TRBD1 as D (5 bases). The CDR3 is 14 residues long. Trimming left V 0 bases short and J 8 bases short, with 10 bases between. Germline V gene sequence: CDR1 MNHEY, CDR2 SVGAGI. This CDR3 is CASSYSGEGEKLFF. CDR3 nucleotides: TGTGCCAGCAGTTACTCAGGGGAAGGAGAAAAACTGTTTTTT.

V gene TRBV5-1 combines with J gene TRBJ1-1; 7 bases line up with TRBD1. This CDR3 contains 11 residues. The J segment lost 14 bases and the V segment lost 3 bases, leaving 7 bases of the junction unmatched. Germline CDR1 is SGHRS and CDR2 is YFSETQ. Here the CDR3 DNA reads TGCGCCAGCAGCTCGGACAGGATTTCATTCTTT. It specifies CASSSDRISFF.

The V gene is TRBV7-3, the J gene TRBJ2-5, with a weak D call TRBD2 (6 bases). The germline gives CDR1 SGHTA, CDR2 FQGTGA. The CDR3 sequence is 14 residues long. Between the trimmed V and J ends, which lost 2 bases and 5 bases, there was a span of 12 bases. The CDR3 DNA sequence: TGTGCCAGCAGCTTAGGAGGGAGTCTGGAGACCCAGTACTTC. Protein sequence: CASSLGGSLETQYF.

The chain couples TRBV7-4 to TRBJ2-7; 7 bases line up with TRBD2. Per germline, CDR1 SGHVT and CDR2 SQSDAQ. The J segment lost 4 bases and the V segment lost 7 bases, leaving 7 bases of the junction unmatched. The CDR3 length is 13 residues. The CDR3 DNA reads as TGTGCCAGCACCGCGACTAGCTTGTACGAGCAGTACTTC. Translating gives CASTATSLYEQYF.

The chain couples TRBV5-1 to TRBJ1-1, with TRBD1 identical over 7 bases. V gave up 7 bases and J gave up 0 bases; unmatched junction bases: 9. This CDR3 spans 15 amino acids. The germline CDR1 and CDR2 sequences are SGHRS and YFSETQ. The CDR3 DNA follows: TGCGCCAGCCGGAGAGGGGGCGTTCTGAACACTGAAGCTTTCTTT. This codes for CASRRGGVLNTEAFF.

V and J are TRBV6-6 and TRBJ1-5; possibly TRBD1 for D (5 bases). The CDR3 is 14 residues long. V was cut by 10 bases and J by 1 base, with 14 bases left in between. Germline CDR1 is MNHNY and CDR2 is SVGAGI (reference sequence). The CDR3 nucleotides read TGTGCCACCTACGCGGGGGGGAGCAATCAGCCCCAGCATTTT. This translates into CATYAGGSNQPQHF.

The chain recombines TRBV7-3 with TRBJ2-2, with D tentatively TRBD1 (7 bases). Germline values: CDR1 SGHTA, CDR2 FQGTGA. The CDR3 covers 16 residues. V was clipped by 5 bases and J by 1 base, with 14 bases between them. The CDR3 sequence: CASSPHQGGNTGELFF. CDR3 in DNA: TGTGCCAGCAGCCCTCATCAGGGGGGGAACACCGGGGAGCTGTTTTTT.

The chain has TRBV15 and TRBJ2-5; a weak D match, TRBD2 (6 bases). The CDR3 runs to 14 residues. Trimming shortened V by 1 base and J by 1 base, and 7 bases separated the two germline ends. The germline V gene has CDR1 LNHNV and CDR2 YYDKDF (reference sequence). The CDR3 DNA follows: TGTGCCACCAGCAGAGCGGGACTCCAAGAGACCCAGTACTTC. This encodes CATSRAGLQETQYF.

The chain joins TRBV10-3 to TRBJ2-3, with 9 positions matching TRBD2. In germline, CDR1 is ENHRY, CDR2 SYGVKD. This CDR3 has 14 amino acids. V gave up 9 bases and J gave up 4 bases; unmatched junction bases: 8. The CDR3 nucleotides are TGTGCCATGGGCAGCGGGAGGAGGGCAGATACGCAGTATTTT. The encoded protein is CAMGSGRRADTQYF.

The chain employs TRBV28 and TRBJ1-4, with 10 positions matching TRBD1. This CDR3 has 16 amino acids. Germline CDR1 is MDHEN and CDR2 is SYDVKM. J lost 3 bases, V lost 5 bases, and 6 bases had no gene match. The CDR3 bases are TGTGCCAGCAGTAAGGGACAGGGGACATCTAATGAAAAACTGTTTTTT. Translating it yields CASSKGQGTSNEKLFF.

The genes are TRBV27 and TRBJ2-1, with 9 bases fitting TRBD2. The CDR3 has 14 residues. The J segment lost 8 bases and the V segment lost 6 bases, leaving 8 bases of the junction unmatched. Looked up from germline, CDR1 is MNHEY and CDR2 is SMNVEV (reference sequence). For the CDR3, the DNA is TGTGCCAGCAGGACGGGACTAGCTCCCGATGAGCAGTTCTTC. Its protein is CASRTGLAPDEQFF.

The CDR3 region is CASSFSASIYEQYF. The CDR3 region has the DNA TGCGCCAGCAGCTTTAGTGCGTCAATCTACGAGCAGTACTTC. This chain connects TRBV5-1 to TRBJ2-7; no firm D call. V was trimmed by 2 bases and J by 3 bases, leaving 12 bases between them. Germline loops: CDR1 SGHRS, CDR2 YFSETQ. This CDR3 is built from 14 residues.

This chain uses TRBV6-5 with TRBJ2-1; D gene unclear. From germline, CDR1 is MNHEY and CDR2 SVGAGI. CDR3 size: 15 residues. Trimming stripped 2 bases from V and 2 bases from J, with 10 bases between. CDR3 loop: CASSYEVAPYNEQFF. The CDR3 DNA reads as TGTGCCAGCAGTTACGAGGTAGCCCCCTACAATGAGCAGTTCTTC.

J is TRBJ2-2 and V is TRBV4-1, with 8 bases lining up with TRBD2. This CDR3 region has 17 residues. The germline gives CDR1 MGHRA, CDR2 YSYEKL. V lost 2 bases, J lost 1 base, and 6 bases stayed unmatched. The CDR3: CASSQLGSGKNTGELFF. For the CDR3, the DNA is TGCGCCAGCAGCCAATTGGGTAGCGGGAAGAACACCGGGGAGCTGTTTTTT.

The V gene is TRBV4-1, the J gene TRBJ2-7; a weak D match, TRBD2 (6 bases). This CDR3 is built from 15 residues. Deletions cut 3 bases from V and 4 bases from J, with 16 bases between. The V gene's germline CDR1 is MGHRA and CDR2 YSYEKL. CDR3 sequence reads: CASSQFGLPKYEQYF. CDR3 DNA sequence: TGCGCCAGCAGCCAGTTCGGACTACCAAAGTACGAGCAGTACTTC.

The chain joins TRBV9 to TRBJ1-4; D gene ambiguous. V was clipped by 0 bases and J by 0 bases, with 6 bases between them. This CDR3 is 15 amino acids long. Germline lookup yields CDR1 SGDLS and CDR2 YYNGEE. The DNA for the CDR3 is TGTGCCAGCAGCGTAGAGTCAGCAACTAATGAAAAACTGTTTTTT. This translates into CASSVESATNEKLFF.

The chain uses TRBV7-2 and TRBJ2-2; D perhaps matches TRBD1 (5 bases). V dropped 5 bases and J dropped 0 bases, with 13 bases sitting between them. Per germline, CDR1 SGHTA and CDR2 FQGNSA. The CDR3 is 16 residues long. DNA of the CDR3: TGTGCCAGCAGCCGGTGGTCAGGGACGAACACCGGGGAGCTGTTTTTT. Amino acid sequence: CASSRWSGTNTGELFF.

The V and J genes are TRBV28 and TRBJ2-3; D uncertain. This CDR3 has 15 residues. The V and J ends lost 5 bases and 0 bases respectively, with 12 bases between them. In germline, CDR1 is MDHEN, CDR2 SYDVKM. The CDR3 region has the DNA TGTGCCAGCAGTCCCCCTTTTTCTAGCACAGATACGCAGTATTTT. Protein product: CASSPPFSSTDTQYF.